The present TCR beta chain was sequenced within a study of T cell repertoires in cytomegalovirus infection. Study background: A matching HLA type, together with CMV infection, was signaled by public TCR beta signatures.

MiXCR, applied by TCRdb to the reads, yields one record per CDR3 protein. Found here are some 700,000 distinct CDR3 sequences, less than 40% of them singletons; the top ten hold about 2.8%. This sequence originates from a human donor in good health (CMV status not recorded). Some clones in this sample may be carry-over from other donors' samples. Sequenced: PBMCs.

The CDR3 loop is CATSRPNVHEQYF. For the CDR3, the DNA is TGTGCCACCAGCAGGCCTAACGTGCACGAGCAGTACTTC. The V call is TRBV15, the J call TRBJ2-7; D call uncertain. CDR1 is LNHNV, CDR2 YYDKDF, per germline (reference sequence). The CDR3 loop spans 13 amino acids. V was trimmed by 3 bases and J by 5 bases, leaving 11 bases between them. Full variable domain (outside the CDR3, taken from reference TRBV15 and TRBJ2-7): DAMVIQNPRYQVTQFGKPVTLSCSQTLNHNVMYWYQQKSSQAPKLLFHYYDKDFNNEADTPDNFQSRRPNTSFCFLDIRSPGLGDTAMYLCATSRPNVHEQYFGPGTRLTVT.